This T cell receptor beta chain was sequenced in a study of T-cell memory formation after mild COVID-19. Study-level results: Clones contracting day 15 to 85 were balanced CD4/CD8; later expanders leaned CD4+.

Trimming cost V 3 bases and J 0 bases, with 9 bases left between them. This CDR3 spans 14 amino acids. The germline CDR1 and CDR2 sequences are SQVTM and ANQGSEA. This clonotype was seen ten or more times. Its matching antigen is unknown. TCRdb called the 5' RACE reads again in MiXCR, with one record for every CDR3 protein. The sample carries about 140,000 distinct CDR3 sequences, 11% to 15% recorded once. This TCR was recovered from an adult woman who had mild COVID-19 (a few samples of this study predate the infection). Cell type and time point are not known. The V gene is TRBV29-1, the J gene TRBJ2-1; D is unclear. The material sequenced was PBMCs or a T cell subset sorted from them (not recorded which). Written as DNA, the CDR3 is TGCAGCGTTGAGGAGACAAGCTCCTACAATGAGCAGTTCTTC. Its protein is CSVEETSSYNEQFF.